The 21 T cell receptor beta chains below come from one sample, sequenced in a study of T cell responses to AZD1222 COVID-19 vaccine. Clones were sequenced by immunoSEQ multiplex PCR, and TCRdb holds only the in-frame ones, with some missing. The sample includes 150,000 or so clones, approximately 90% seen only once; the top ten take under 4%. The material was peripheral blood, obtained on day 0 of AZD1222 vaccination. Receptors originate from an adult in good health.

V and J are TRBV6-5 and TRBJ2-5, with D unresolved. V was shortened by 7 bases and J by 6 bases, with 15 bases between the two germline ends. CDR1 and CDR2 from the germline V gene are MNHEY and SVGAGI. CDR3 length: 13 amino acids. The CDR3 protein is CASMGNILKTQYF. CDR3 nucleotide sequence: TGTGCCAGCATGGGAAACATATTAAAGACCCAGTACTTC.

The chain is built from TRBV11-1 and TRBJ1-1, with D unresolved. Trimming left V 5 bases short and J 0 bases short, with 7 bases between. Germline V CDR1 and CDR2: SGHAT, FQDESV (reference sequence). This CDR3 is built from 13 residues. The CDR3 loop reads CASSVHLNTEAFF. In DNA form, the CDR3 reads TGTGCCAGCAGCGTACACTTGAACACTGAAGCTTTCTTT.

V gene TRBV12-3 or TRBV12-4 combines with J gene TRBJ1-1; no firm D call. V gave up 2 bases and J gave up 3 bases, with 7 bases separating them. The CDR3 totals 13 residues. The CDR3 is CASSLNGDTEAFF. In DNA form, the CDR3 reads TGTGCCAGCAGTTTAAACGGGGACACTGAAGCTTTCTTT.

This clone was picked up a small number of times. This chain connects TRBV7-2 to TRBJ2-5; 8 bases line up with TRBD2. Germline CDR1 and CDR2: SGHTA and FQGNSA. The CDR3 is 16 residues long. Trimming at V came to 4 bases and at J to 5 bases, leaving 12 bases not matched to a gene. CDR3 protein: CASSSRLAGSAETQYF. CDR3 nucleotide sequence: TGTGCCAGCAGCTCCCGCTTAGCGGGGAGCGCGGAGACCCAGTACTTC.

Here the CDR3 DNA reads TGTGCCAGCACCCGCAGGGGAAGAAATAATTCACCCCTCCACTTT. As protein: CASTRRGRNNSPLHF. The genes are TRBV6-5 and TRBJ1-6; D may be TRBD1 (6 bases). In germline, CDR1 is MNHEY, CDR2 SVGAGI. Trimming took 7 bases from V and 5 from J, leaving 15 bases between them. The CDR3 length is 15 residues.

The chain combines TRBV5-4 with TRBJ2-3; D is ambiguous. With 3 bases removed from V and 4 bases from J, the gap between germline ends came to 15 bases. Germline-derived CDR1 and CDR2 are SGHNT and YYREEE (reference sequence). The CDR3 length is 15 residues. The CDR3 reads CASSWNTRVADTQYF. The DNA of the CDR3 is TGTGCCAGCAGCTGGAACACAAGAGTCGCAGATACGCAGTATTTT.

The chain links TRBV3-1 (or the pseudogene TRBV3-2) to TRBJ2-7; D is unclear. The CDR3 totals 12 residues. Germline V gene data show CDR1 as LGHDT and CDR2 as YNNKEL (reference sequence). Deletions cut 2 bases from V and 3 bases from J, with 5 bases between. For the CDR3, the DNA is TGTGCCAGCAGCCAACAGTTCTACGAGCAGTACTTC. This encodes CASSQQFYEQYF.

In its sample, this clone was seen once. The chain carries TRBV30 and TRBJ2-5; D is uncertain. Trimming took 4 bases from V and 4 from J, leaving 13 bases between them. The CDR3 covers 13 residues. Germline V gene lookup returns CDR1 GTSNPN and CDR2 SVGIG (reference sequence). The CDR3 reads CAWTSRVGETQYF. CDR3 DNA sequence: TGTGCCTGGACCTCTCGAGTCGGAGAGACCCAGTACTTC.

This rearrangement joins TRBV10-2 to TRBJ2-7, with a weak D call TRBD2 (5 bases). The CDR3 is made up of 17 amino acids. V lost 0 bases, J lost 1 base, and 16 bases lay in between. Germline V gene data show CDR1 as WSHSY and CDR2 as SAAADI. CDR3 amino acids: CASSESSWIATSYEQYF. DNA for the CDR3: TGCGCCAGCAGTGAGTCGAGTTGGATAGCGACTTCCTACGAGCAGTACTTC.

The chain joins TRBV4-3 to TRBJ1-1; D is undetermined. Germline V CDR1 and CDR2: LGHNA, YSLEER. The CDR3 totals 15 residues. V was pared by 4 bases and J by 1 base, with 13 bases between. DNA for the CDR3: TGCGCCAGCAGCCGGGATGCGCGTGGGAACACTGAAGCTTTCTTT. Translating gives CASSRDARGNTEAFF.

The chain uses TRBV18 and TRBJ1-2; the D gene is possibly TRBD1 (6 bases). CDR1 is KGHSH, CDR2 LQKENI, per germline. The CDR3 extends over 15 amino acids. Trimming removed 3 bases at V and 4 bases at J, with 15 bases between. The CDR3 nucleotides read TGTGCCAGCTCACCCAGGGGAAAGACCCCCTATGGCTACACCTTC. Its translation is CASSPRGKTPYGYTF.

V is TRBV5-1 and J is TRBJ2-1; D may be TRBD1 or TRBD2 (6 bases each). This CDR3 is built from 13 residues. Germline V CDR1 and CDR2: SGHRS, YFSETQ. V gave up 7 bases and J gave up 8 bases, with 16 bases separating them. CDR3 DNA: TGCGCCAGCGGGGGGCCGGGATTTGATGAGCAGTTCTTC. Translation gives CASGGPGFDEQFF.

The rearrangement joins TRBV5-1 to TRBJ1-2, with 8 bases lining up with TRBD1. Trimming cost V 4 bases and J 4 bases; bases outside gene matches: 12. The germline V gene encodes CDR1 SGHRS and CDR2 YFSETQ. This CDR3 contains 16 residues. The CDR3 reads CASSPSPGQDSYGYTF. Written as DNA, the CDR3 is TGCGCCAGCAGCCCCTCCCCGGGACAGGATTCCTATGGCTACACCTTC.

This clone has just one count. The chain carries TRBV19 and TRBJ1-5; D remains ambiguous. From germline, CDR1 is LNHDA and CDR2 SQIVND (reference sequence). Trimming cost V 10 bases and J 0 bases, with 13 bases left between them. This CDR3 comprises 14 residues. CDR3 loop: CAIGRVNSNQPQHF. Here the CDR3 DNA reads TGTGCCATCGGGCGAGTGAATAGCAATCAGCCCCAGCATTTT. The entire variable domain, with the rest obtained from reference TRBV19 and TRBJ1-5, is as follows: DGGITQSPKYLFRKEGQNVTLSCEQNLNHDAMYWYRQDPGQGLRLIYYSQIVNDFQKGDIAEGYSVSREKKESFPLTVTSAQKNPTAFYLCAIGRVNSNQPQHFGDGTRLSIL.

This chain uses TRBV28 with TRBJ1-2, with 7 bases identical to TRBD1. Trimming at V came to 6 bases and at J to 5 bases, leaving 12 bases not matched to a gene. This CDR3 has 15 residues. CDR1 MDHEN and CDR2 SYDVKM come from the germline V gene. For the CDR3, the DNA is TGTGCCAGCAGGAAACAGGGGTCCAGATCTTATGGCTACACCTTC. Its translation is CASRKQGSRSYGYTF.

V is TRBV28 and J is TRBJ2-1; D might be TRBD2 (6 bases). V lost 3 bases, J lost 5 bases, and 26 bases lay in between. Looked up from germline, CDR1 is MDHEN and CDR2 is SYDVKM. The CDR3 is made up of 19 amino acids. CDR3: CASSFVLALGEADDNEQFF. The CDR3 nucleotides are TGTGCCAGCAGTTTTGTTTTGGCCCTCGGGGAGGCGGACGACAATGAGCAGTTCTTC.

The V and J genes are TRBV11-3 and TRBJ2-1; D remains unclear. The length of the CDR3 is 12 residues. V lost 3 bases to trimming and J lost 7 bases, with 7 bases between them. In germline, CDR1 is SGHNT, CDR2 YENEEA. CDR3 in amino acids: CASSFAANEQFF. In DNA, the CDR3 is TGTGCCAGCAGCTTTGCAGCGAATGAGCAGTTCTTC. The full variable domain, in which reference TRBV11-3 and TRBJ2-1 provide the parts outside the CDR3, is EAGVVQSPRYKIIEKKQPVAFWCNPISGHNTLYWYLQNLGQGPELLIRYENEEAVDDSQLPKDRFSAERLKGVDSTLKIQPAELGDSAVYLCASSFAANEQFFGPGTRLTVL.

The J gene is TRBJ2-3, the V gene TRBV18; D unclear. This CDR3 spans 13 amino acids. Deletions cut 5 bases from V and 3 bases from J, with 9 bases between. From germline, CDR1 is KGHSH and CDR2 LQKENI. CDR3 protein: CASSARRTDTQYF. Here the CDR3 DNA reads TGTGCCAGCTCAGCCCGCCGGACAGATACGCAGTATTTT.

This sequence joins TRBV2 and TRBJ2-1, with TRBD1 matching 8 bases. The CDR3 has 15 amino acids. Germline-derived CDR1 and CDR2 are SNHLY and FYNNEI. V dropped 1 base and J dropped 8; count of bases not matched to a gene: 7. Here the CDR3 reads CASSEGAGGFDEQFF. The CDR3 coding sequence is TGTGCCAGCAGTGAAGGTGCAGGGGGCTTCGATGAGCAGTTCTTC.

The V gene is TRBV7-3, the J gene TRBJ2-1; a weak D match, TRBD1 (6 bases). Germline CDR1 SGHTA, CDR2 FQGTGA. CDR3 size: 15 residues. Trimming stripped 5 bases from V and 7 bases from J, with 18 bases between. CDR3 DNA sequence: TGTGCCAGCAGCGCCACCGCCCAGGGGTGGAATGAGCAGTTCTTC. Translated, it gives CASSATAQGWNEQFF.

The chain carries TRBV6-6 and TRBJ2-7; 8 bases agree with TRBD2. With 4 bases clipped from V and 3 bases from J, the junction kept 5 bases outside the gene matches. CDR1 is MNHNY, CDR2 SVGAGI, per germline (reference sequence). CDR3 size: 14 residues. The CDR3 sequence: CASSFTGGHYEQYF. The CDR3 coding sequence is TGTGCCAGCAGTTTCACGGGAGGGCACTACGAGCAGTACTTC.